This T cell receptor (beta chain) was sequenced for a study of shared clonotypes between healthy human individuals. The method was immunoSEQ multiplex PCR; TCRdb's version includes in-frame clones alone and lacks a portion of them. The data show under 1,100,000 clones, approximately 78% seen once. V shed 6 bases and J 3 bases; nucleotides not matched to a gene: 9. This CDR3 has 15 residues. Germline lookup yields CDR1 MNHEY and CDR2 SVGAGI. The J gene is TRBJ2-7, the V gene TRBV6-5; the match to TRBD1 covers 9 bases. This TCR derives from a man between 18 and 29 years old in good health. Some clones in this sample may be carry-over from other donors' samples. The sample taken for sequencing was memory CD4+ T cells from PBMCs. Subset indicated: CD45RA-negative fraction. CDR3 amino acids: CASRKDRGELYEQYF. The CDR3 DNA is TGTGCCAGCAGAAAAGACAGGGGGGAACTCTACGAGCAGTACTTC.